This T cell receptor (beta chain) was found in a study of T-cell reconstitution after alpha-beta-depleted transplantation in children. The V gene's germline CDR1 is MNHEY and CDR2 SMNVEV (reference sequence). The CDR3 loop spans 15 amino acids. V was pared by 6 bases and J by 4 bases, with 6 bases of the junction left unmatched. The TCRbeta library incorporated unique molecular identifiers. TCRdb passed the PCR reads through MiXCR, listing each CDR3 protein once. The sample records hundreds of thousands of distinct CDR3 sequences, approximately 13% being singletons. This clonotype was picked up many times.

The clonotype was recovered from a human donor who donated a stem cell graft to a child with combined immunodeficiency. Sample: PBMCs from the stem cell graft donor, taken from the stem cell graft. The chain links TRBV27 to TRBJ2-3, with 11 bases fitting TRBD2. CDR3 DNA sequence: TGTGCCAGCAGCGTAGCGGGAGGGCCGGCAGATACGCAGTATTTT. The encoded protein is CASSVAGGPADTQYF.